This T cell receptor (beta chain) was sequenced during a study of cytomegalovirus exposure and HLA in healthy donors. Study-level results: Most TCRs appeared rarely, but some public TCRs recurred in many donors.

V trimming: 4 bases; J trimming: 6 bases; junction bases outside the gene matches: 12. Germline V gene sequence: CDR1 MGHRA, CDR2 YSYEKL. This CDR3 contains 16 residues. As for this clone: Its antigen is unknown.

Researchers ran the PCR with 60 Vbeta and 13 Jbeta primers. This table comes from immunoSEQ multiplex PCR, and its TCRdb copy is limited to in-frame clones, with some not included. The data hold over 100,000 clones, with more than 75% observed a single time. This sequence originates from a woman aged 40 to 50 in good health and CMV-seropositive. The sequencing input was PBMCs. The chain uses TRBV4-1 and TRBJ2-3, with 8 bases fitting TRBD2. The CDR3 loop is CASSRGPGGVRDTQYF. In DNA, the CDR3 is TGCGCCAGCAGCCGAGGACCCGGGGGGGTGAGGGATACGCAGTATTTT.